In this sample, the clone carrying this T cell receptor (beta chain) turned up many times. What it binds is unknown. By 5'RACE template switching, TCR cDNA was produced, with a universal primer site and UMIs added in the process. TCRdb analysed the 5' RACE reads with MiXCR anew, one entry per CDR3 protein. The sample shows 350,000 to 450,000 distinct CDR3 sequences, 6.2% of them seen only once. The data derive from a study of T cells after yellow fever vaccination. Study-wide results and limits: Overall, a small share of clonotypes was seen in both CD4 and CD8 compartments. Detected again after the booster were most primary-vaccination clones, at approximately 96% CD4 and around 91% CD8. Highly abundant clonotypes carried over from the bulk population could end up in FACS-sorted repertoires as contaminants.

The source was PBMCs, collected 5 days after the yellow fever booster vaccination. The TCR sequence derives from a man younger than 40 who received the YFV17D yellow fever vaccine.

The CDR3 DNA reads as TGTGCCAGCAGCCCTGGACTAGCGGGAATAGGAGAGACCCAGTACTTC. This encodes CASSPGLAGIGETQYF. V and J are TRBV6-2 or TRBV6-3 and TRBJ2-5; 12 bases match TRBD2. CDR3 length: 16 amino acids. The germline V gene has CDR1 MNHEY and CDR2 SVGEGT. Unmatched junction bases numbered 9, after V lost 6 bases and J lost 4 bases.